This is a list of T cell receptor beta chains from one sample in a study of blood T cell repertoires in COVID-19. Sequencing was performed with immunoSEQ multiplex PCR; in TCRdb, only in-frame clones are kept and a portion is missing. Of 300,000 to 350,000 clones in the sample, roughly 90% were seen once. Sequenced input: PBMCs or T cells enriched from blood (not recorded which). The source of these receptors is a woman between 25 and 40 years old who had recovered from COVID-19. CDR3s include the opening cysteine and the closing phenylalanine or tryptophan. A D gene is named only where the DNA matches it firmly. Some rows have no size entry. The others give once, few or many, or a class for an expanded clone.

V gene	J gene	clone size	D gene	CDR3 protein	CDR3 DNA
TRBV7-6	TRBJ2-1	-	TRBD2	CASSFGGAVRGEQFF	TGTGCCAGCAGCTTCGGGGGGGCCGTCCGAGGGGAGCAGTTCTTC
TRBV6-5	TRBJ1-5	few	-	CASRAVRGNNQPQHF	TGTGCCAGCAGAGCCGTCCGGGGTAACAATCAGCCCCAGCATTTT
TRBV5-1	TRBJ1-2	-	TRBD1	CASSLPKQGAVDYGYTF	TGCGCCAGCAGCTTGCCCAAACAGGGGGCGGTCGACTATGGCTACACCTTC
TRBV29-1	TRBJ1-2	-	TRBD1	CSVERRAKGAYYGYTF	TGCAGCGTTGAAAGACGCGCAAAGGGGGCGTACTATGGCTACACCTTC
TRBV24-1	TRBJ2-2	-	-	CATRPSRDTGELFF	TGTGCCACCAGACCCTCACGCGACACCGGGGAGCTGTTTTTT
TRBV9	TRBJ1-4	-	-	CASSRPEREKLFF	TGTGCCAGCAGCCGACCGGAGCGGGAAAAACTGTTTTTT
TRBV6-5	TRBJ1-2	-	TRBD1	CATYPGGTGISHTF	TGTGCCACCTACCCAGGAGGGACAGGGATTAGCCACACCTTC
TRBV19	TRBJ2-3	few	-	CASSMRARLVDTDTQYF	TGTGCCAGTAGTATGAGGGCCAGACTAGTCGACACAGATACGCAGTATTTT
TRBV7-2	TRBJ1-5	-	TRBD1	CASSAGTANQPQHF	TGTGCCAGCAGCGCGGGGACAGCAAATCAGCCCCAGCATTTT
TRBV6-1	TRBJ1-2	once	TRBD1	CASSDRGRNYGYTF	TGTGCCAGCAGTGACAGGGGGCGTAACTATGGCTACACCTTC
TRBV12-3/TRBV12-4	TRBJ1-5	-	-	CASSFNSNQPQHF	TGTGCCAGCAGTTTCAATAGCAATCAGCCCCAGCATTTT
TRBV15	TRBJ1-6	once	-	CATSSPTPNSPLHF	TGTGCCACCAGCTCACCGACTCCAAATTCACCCCTCCACTTT
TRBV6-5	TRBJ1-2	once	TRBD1	CACRTGPHGYTF	TGTGCCTGTCGGACAGGGCCCCATGGCTACACCTTC
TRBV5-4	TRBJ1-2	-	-	CASSQGYGYTF	TGTGCCAGCAGCCAGGGGTATGGCTACACCTTC
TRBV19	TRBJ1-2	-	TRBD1	CASSMTGGLHGYTF	TGTGCCAGTAGTATGACAGGGGGGCTCCATGGCTACACCTTC
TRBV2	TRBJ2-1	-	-	CASSEMGGRHNEQFF	TGTGCCAGCAGTGAAATGGGGGGGCGGCACAATGAGCAGTTCTTC
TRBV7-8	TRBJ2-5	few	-	CASSTARDKRQETQYF	TGTGCCAGCAGCACAGCCCGGGACAAGAGACAAGAGACCCAGTACTTC
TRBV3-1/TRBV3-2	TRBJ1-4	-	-	CASSLTGTREKLFF	TGTGCCAGCAGCCTAACAGGGACCCGTGAAAAACTGTTTTTT
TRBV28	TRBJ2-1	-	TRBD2	CASSPRGDHEQFF	TGTGCCAGCAGCCCCCGGGGGGACCATGAGCAGTTCTTC
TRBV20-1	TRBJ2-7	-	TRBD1	CSASRGPPYEQYF	TGCAGTGCTAGTAGGGGGCCTCCCTACGAGCAGTACTTC
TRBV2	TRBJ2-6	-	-	CASRQTGRNGPGANVLTF	TGTGCCAGCAGGCAGACAGGGAGGAACGGGCCTGGGGCCAACGTCCTGACTTTC
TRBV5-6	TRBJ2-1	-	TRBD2	CASSGGTSGGNEQFF	TGTGCCAGCAGCGGTGGAACTAGCGGGGGCAATGAGCAGTTCTTC
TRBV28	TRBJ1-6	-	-	CASKMAAAHPSSYNSPLHF	TGTGCCAGCAAAATGGCAGCGGCTCACCCAAGCTCCTATAATTCACCCCTCCACTTT
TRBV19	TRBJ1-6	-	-	CASSIFGSPLHF	TGTGCCAGTAGCATATTCGGGTCACCCCTCCACTTT
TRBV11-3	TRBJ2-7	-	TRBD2	CASSTAGGAYEQYF	TGTGCCAGCAGCACAGCGGGGGGGGCCTACGAGCAGTACTTC
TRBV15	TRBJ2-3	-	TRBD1	CATSRTGDFTDTQYF	TGTGCCACCAGCAGGACAGGGGATTTCACAGATACGCAGTATTTT
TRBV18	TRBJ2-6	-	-	CASSPQGAGANVLTF	TGTGCCAGCTCACCACAGGGGGCTGGGGCCAACGTCCTGACTTTC
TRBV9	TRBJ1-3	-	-	CASSPPGSGNTIYF	TGTGCCAGCAGCCCCCCGGGCTCTGGAAACACCATATATTTT
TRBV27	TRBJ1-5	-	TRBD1	CASSFRGTGGPHQPQHF	TGTGCCAGCAGTTTTAGGGGGACAGGGGGCCCTCATCAGCCCCAGCATTTT
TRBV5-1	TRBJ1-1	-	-	CASSLGPSIGGTNTEAFF	TGCGCCAGCAGCTTGGGCCCTTCGATTGGGGGGACGAACACTGAAGCTTTCTTT
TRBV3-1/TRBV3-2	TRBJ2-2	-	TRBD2	CASSQRLAGNTGELFF	TGTGCCAGCAGCCAAAGACTAGCGGGGAACACCGGGGAGCTGTTTTTT
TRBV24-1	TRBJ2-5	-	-	CATSSGSAGTQYF	TGTGCCACCAGTTCAGGGTCTGCCGGGACCCAGTACTTC
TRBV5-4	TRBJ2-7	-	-	CASSLTDPAYEQYF	TGTGCCAGCAGCCTGACAGACCCGGCCTACGAGCAGTACTTC
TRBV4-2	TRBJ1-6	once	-	CASSQDGGFGSPLHF	TGTGCCAGCAGCCAGGATGGGGGCTTCGGTTCACCCCTCCACTTT
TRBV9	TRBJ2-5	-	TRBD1	CASSSQRGQIETQYF	TGTGCCAGCAGCTCTCAAAGGGGACAGATAGAGACCCAGTACTTC